Below are 7 T cell receptor beta chains sequenced from a single sample in a study of CD8+ T cells in alopecia areata (dated by TCRdb to 2016 to 2019). Per the publication, the time point label means: 24 weeks on oral tofacitinib. Interpreted using the paper, the treatment or condition label stands for: oral pan-JAK inhibitor, 5-10 mg twice daily. Library construction relied on the immunoSEQ multiplex PCR assay. For TCR sequencing, RNA was extracted from every sample and reverse transcribed into cDNA to serve as template. TCRdb carries this immuneACCESS record with in-frame sequences only. Its versions omit some clonotypes, under half of them owing to an unresolved V gene in the studies checked, with the rest unexplained. The sample profile shows 180,000 or so clones; 55% to 70% of them were found once. The top ten constitute 5.5% of the sample. Sequencing was performed on CD4+ T cells sorted from blood, taken at week 24, from a patient treated with tofacitinib. These receptors were obtained from a human donor with alopecia areata.

The chain couples TRBV4-1 to TRBJ2-1; 10 bases agree with TRBD2. V was pared by 0 bases and J by 1 base, with 3 bases of the junction left unmatched. The CDR3 length is 17 residues. Germline CDR1 and CDR2: MGHRA and YSYEKL. The CDR3 region is CASSQETSGVSYNEQFF. The CDR3 DNA reads TGCGCCAGCAGCCAAGAAACTAGCGGGGTATCCTACAATGAGCAGTTCTTC.

The V call is TRBV29-1, the J call TRBJ1-2; 7 nucleotides align to TRBD1. Germline CDR1 and CDR2: SQVTM and ANQGSEA. Losses at the gene ends were 6 bases for V and 5 bases for J; bases not matched to a gene: 6. This CDR3 region has 12 residues. The CDR3 bases are TGCAGCGTGGGTGACAGGGTGTATGGCTACACCTTC. Protein: CSVGDRVYGYTF.

The chain employs TRBV5-1 and TRBJ2-5; 8 bases are shared with TRBD1. The DNA matches TRBJ2-7 better at its end, which makes the J call doubtful. The CDR3 is 17 residues long. The germline V gene has CDR1 SGHRS and CDR2 YFSETQ. CDR3 in amino acids: CASSLDPPGGQGNEQYF. The DNA for the CDR3 is TGCGCCAGCAGCTTGGATCCCCCGGGTGGACAGGGTAACGAGCAGTACTTC.

The chain couples TRBV18 to TRBJ2-7; the D gene could be TRBD1 or TRBD2 (6 bases each). Trimming shortened V by 4 bases and J by 2 bases, and 12 bases separated the two germline ends. CDR1 is KGHSH and CDR2 is LQKENI in the germline V gene. CDR3 length: 14 residues. The CDR3 DNA follows: TGTGCCAGCTCACTCCCGGGGGCCCCCTACGAGCAGTACTTC. Protein product: CASSLPGAPYEQYF.

This clone turned up a few times. The chain combines TRBV21-1 with TRBJ2-1; the table's TRBD1 call for D was not verified on the DNA. TRBV21-1 is given as a pseudogene. CDR3 size: 14 residues. The CDR3, as DNA: TGTGCTTATTCTGCCGGGACAGGGTGTAATGAGCAGTTCTTC. Protein product: CAYSAGTGCNEQFF.

CDR3 sequence (DNA): TGCGCCAGCAGCTTGACAGTTTACGAGCAGTACTTC. Its protein product is CASSLTVYEQYF. The chain recombines TRBV5-1 with TRBJ2-7; D is undetermined. V dropped 1 base and J dropped 4 bases, with 6 bases sitting between them. The CDR3 runs 12 residues. CDR1 and CDR2 from the germline V gene are SGHRS and YFSETQ.

This clone was observed a handful of times. This chain uses TRBV11-2 with TRBJ2-5; no clear D gene. Germline CDR1 and CDR2: SGHAT and FQNNGV. V was clipped by 2 bases and J by 4 bases, with 11 bases between them. This CDR3 has 14 amino acids. The CDR3 sequence: CASSLRFLGETQYF. The CDR3 DNA is TGTGCCAGCAGCTTACGGTTTTTAGGAGAGACCCAGTACTTC.